A single sample is the source of the 24 T cell receptor beta chains below, sequenced in a study of regulatory T cells in long-lasting Graves disease. Time point given: newly diagnosed GD, antithyroid drugs for less than 3 months. The authors made the TCR library using RNA they extracted from PBMCs. Arm-PCR with iRepertoire HTBI primers amplified the CDR3 regions for these TCR beta libraries. TCRdb reanalysed the multiplex PCR reads using MiXCR and keeps one entry per CDR3 protein. The data hold hundreds of thousands of distinct CDR3 sequences, with around 15% observed a single time. Sequenced here: peripheral blood mononuclear cells (PBMCs), sampled at new diagnosis, from a patient treated with antithyroid drugs. The receptor source for this set is a female donor with Graves disease.

This clonotype has just a few counts. The junction differs from germline at one of its ends, possibly a read error. V usage is TRBV6-5 and J usage is TRBJ1-4; no reliable D call. Germline V gene lookup returns CDR1 MNHEY and CDR2 SVGAGI. The CDR3 covers 16 residues. The CDR3 spells CAGSYSKNRLNEKLFF. CDR3 nucleotides: TGTGCCGGCAGTTACTCGAAGAATCGGCTTAATGAAAAACTGTTTTTT.

This clonotype was recorded at least ten times. The chain joins TRBV7-2 to TRBJ2-5; TRBD1 aligns across 9 bases. V lost 4 bases to trimming and J lost 2 bases; unmatched junction nucleotides: 2. The germline V gene encodes CDR1 SGHTA and CDR2 FQGNSA. The CDR3 is 14 residues long. In DNA form, the CDR3 reads TGTGCCAGCAGCTCACAGGGGGCTCAAGAGACCCAGTACTTC. This translates into CASSSQGAQETQYF.

The chain combines TRBV6-1 with TRBJ1-2; D might be TRBD1 (5 bases). V lost 7 bases, J lost 5 bases, and 14 bases lay in between. Looked up from germline, CDR1 is MNHNS and CDR2 is SASEGT. The CDR3 is made up of 13 amino acids. CDR3 nucleotides: TGTGCCAGCATCCCAGGGTGGGGATATGGCTACACCTTC. Protein sequence: CASIPGWGYGYTF.

The J gene is TRBJ2-7, the V gene TRBV19, with D possibly TRBD2 on 5 matching bases. The V gene's germline CDR1 is LNHDA and CDR2 SQIVND (reference sequence). V lost 0 bases and J 6 bases, leaving 18 bases between the germline ends. The CDR3 extends over 16 amino acids. The CDR3 region has the DNA TGTGCCAGTAGTATAGATCCCCAAAGAGGGCCAAGCGAGCAGTACTTC. Translating it yields CASSIDPQRGPSEQYF.

There are a few counts of this clonotype. This chain uses TRBV7-9 with TRBJ2-7; D call uncertain. CDR1 is SEHNR and CDR2 is FQNEAQ in the germline V gene (reference sequence). This CDR3 is built from 13 residues. V lost 7 bases and J lost 6, with 16 bases in between. The CDR3 coding sequence is TGTGCCAGCACCCCAACCCCCGAAGGCGAGCAGTACTTC. Its translation is CASTPTPEGEQYF.

Comment on this clonotype: With a much larger clone just one base away, this may be a read error. The CDR3 DNA follows: TGTGCCAGCAGGGTGGGGACTCCGAATCAGCCCCAGCATTTT. Translated, it gives CASRVGTPNQPQHF. The chain carries TRBV12-3 or TRBV12-4 and TRBJ1-5; possible D gene TRBD1, 5 bases. The CDR3 consists of 14 residues. The ends were cut back, 6 bases at V and 4 bases at J, with 13 bases in the middle.

Here the CDR3 reads CASSWGLAGFTGEWETQYF. The CDR3 DNA reads TGTGCCAGCAGTTGGGGACTAGCGGGATTCACCGGGGAGTGGGAGACCCAGTACTTC. The chain links TRBV6-5 to TRBJ2-5; 13 nucleotides align to TRBD2. The CDR3 is 19 residues long. Trimming removed 4 bases from V and 5 bases from J; junction bases left unmatched: 16. CDR1 and CDR2 (germline): MNHEY, SVGAGI.

There are many counts of this clonotype. The rearrangement uses TRBV6-1 and TRBJ2-7, with TRBD1 matching 9 bases. Trimming removed 3 bases from V and 1 base from J; junction bases left unmatched: 4. Germline V CDR1 and CDR2: MNHNS, SASEGT. The CDR3 runs to 15 residues. The CDR3: CASSDGTGTSYEQYF. CDR3 nucleotide sequence: TGTGCCAGCAGTGACGGGACAGGGACATCCTACGAGCAGTACTTC.

Many counts were recorded for this clonotype. The chain recombines TRBV11-2 with TRBJ2-3, with 11 bases lining up with TRBD2. V lost 5 bases to trimming and J lost 0 bases; unmatched junction nucleotides: 7. CDR3 size: 17 residues. Germline V gives CDR1 SGHAT, CDR2 FQNNGV. For the CDR3, the DNA is TGTGCCAGCAGCACTCGACTAGCGGGGCTGAGCACAGATACGCAGTATTTT. This sequence encodes CASSTRLAGLSTDTQYF.

This clonotype was detected many times. The gene calls are TRBV7-3 and TRBJ1-1; unclear D gene. Germline assignment: CDR1 SGHTA and CDR2 FQGTGA. The CDR3 consists of 14 residues. The V gene lost 0 bases and the J gene lost 6 bases, with 11 bases spanning the gap. In nucleotides, the CDR3 is TGTGCCAGCAGCTTAACTTCGAGTCCCGCTGAAGCTTTCTTT. It specifies CASSLTSSPAEAFF.

This clonotype was recorded many times. The rearrangement uses TRBV12-3 or TRBV12-4 and TRBJ2-3; TRBD1 matches 7 bases. This CDR3 region has 15 residues. V gave up 3 bases and J gave up 11 bases; unmatched junction bases: 14. This CDR3 reads CASSFRAGGADQQYF. CDR3 DNA: TGTGCCAGCAGTTTCAGGGCAGGGGGTGCTGATCAGCAGTATTTT.

This clonotype was counted at least ten times. The chain employs TRBV2 and TRBJ2-1, with 13 positions matching TRBD2. V shed 11 bases, J shed 5 bases, and the junction held 3 bases outside the gene matches. Germline values: CDR1 SNHLY, CDR2 FYNNEI. The CDR3 extends over 13 amino acids. CDR3 loop: CALGTSGDNEQFF. DNA for the CDR3: TGTGCCCTAGGGACTAGCGGGGACAATGAGCAGTTCTTC.

This clonotype has a count of ten or more. The rearrangement joins TRBV12-3 or TRBV12-4 to TRBJ1-5; 9 bases fit TRBD1. The CDR3 totals 15 residues. The V and J ends lost 5 bases and 4 bases, in that order; junction bases with no gene match: 6. Here the CDR3 DNA reads TGTGCCAGCAGTCGACAGACAGGGGGTAATCAGCCCCAGCATTTT. This gives the protein CASSRQTGGNQPQHF.

This clonotype was counted at least ten times. The chain carries TRBV20-1 and TRBJ1-1, with 7 bases lining up with TRBD1. Losses at the gene ends were 0 bases for V and 4 bases for J; bases not matched to a gene: 8. CDR1 and CDR2 from the germline V gene are DFQATT and SNEGSKA (reference sequence). The CDR3 consists of 15 residues. The CDR3 sequence is CSARDPNRGSTEAFF. CDR3 DNA: TGCAGTGCTAGAGATCCAAACAGGGGCTCCACTGAAGCTTTCTTT.

This clonotype was seen ten or more times. The V gene is TRBV6-1, the J gene TRBJ2-5; weak D call: TRBD2 (5 bases). V dropped 7 bases and J dropped 3 bases, with 18 bases sitting between them. The germline V gene has CDR1 MNHNS and CDR2 SASEGT. This CDR3 contains 15 residues. CDR3 amino acids: CASNEDGEMKETQYF. Here the CDR3 DNA reads TGTGCCAGCAACGAGGACGGGGAGATGAAAGAGACCCAGTACTTC.

The sample holds a few counts of this clonotype. The chain couples TRBV6-5 to TRBJ1-5, with D unclear. CDR3 length: 13 amino acids. V was clipped by 0 bases and J by 8 bases, with 8 bases between them. Germline lookup yields CDR1 MNHEY and CDR2 SVGAGI. This chain's CDR3 is CASSYSRSKPQHF. The CDR3 region has the DNA TGTGCCAGCAGTTACTCTCGGAGCAAGCCCCAGCATTTT.

In this sample, this clonotype turned up many times. The rearrangement uses TRBV20-1 and TRBJ2-5; D is ambiguous. This CDR3 contains 14 residues. Trimming removed 6 bases at V and 5 bases at J, with 19 bases between. CDR1 is DFQATT, CDR2 SNEGSKA, per germline (reference sequence). CDR3 sequence (DNA): TGCAGTGCCTTCTTCCGGAACCAGGAGGAGACCCAGTACTTC. Its translation: CSAFFRNQEETQYF.

The CDR3 DNA sequence: TGCGCCAGCCGGGGCAGTTCCACTGAAGCTTTCTTT. Its protein is CASRGSSTEAFF. This chain connects TRBV10-2 to TRBJ1-1; tentatively, D is TRBD1 (5 bases). V was clipped by 8 bases and J by 4 bases, with 11 bases between them. The germline V gene has CDR1 WSHSY and CDR2 SAAADI. CDR3 length equals 12 residues.

The V gene is TRBV12-3 or TRBV12-4, the J gene TRBJ2-2; D is possibly TRBD1 (6 bases). Trimming pared 8 bases from V and 1 base from J, leaving 20 bases between. This CDR3 is built from 17 residues. This CDR3 reads CASSSSSGTLNTGELFF. The CDR3 region has the DNA TGTGCCAGCTCATCCAGCTCCGGGACACTGAACACCGGGGAGCTGTTTTTT.

As to this clonotype: Only one base separates this from a far larger clonotype, so it likely reflects a read error. This chain connects TRBV7-2 to TRBJ1-2; possibly TRBD1 for D (6 bases). The length of the CDR3 is 15 residues. Germline assignment: CDR1 SGHTA and CDR2 FQGNSA. In nucleotides, the CDR3 is TGTGCCTGCAGCTTAGGGCCGGGGGCGGCCTATGGCTACACCTTC. Translation gives CACSLGPGAAYGYTF.

The genes are TRBV7-9 and TRBJ2-2, with D perhaps TRBD1 (5 bases). Germline V CDR1 and CDR2: SEHNR, FQNEAQ (reference sequence). V was cut by 8 bases and J by 3 bases, with 13 bases left in between. The CDR3 has 14 residues. In DNA form, the CDR3 reads TGTGCCAGCGTACCCAGGGCTGACACCGGGGAGCTGTTTTTT. Protein: CASVPRADTGELFF.

The rearrangement joins TRBV15 to TRBJ1-2; D is perhaps TRBD1 (6 bases). The V gene lost 2 bases and the J gene lost 4 bases, with 17 bases spanning the gap. CDR1 is LNHNV, CDR2 YYDKDF, per germline (reference sequence). The CDR3 runs to 16 residues. The CDR3 reads CATSRKLPGVAYGYTF. The CDR3 region has the DNA TGTGCCACCAGCAGAAAACTTCCAGGGGTTGCCTATGGCTACACCTTC.

This clonotype was found many times. The chain employs TRBV2 and TRBJ2-7, with 7 nucleotides matching TRBD2. Germline lookup yields CDR1 SNHLY and CDR2 FYNNEI. There are 15 residues in the CDR3. J lost 2 bases, V lost 6 bases, and 10 bases had no gene match. This chain's CDR3 is CASSSTSFYTYEQYF. In DNA, the CDR3 is TGTGCCAGCAGCTCGACTAGCTTCTACACCTACGAGCAGTACTTC.

This clonotype was observed at least ten times. The chain combines TRBV7-9 with TRBJ1-5, with unresolved D. Germline CDR1 reads SEHNR; CDR2 reads FQNEAQ (reference sequence). The V gene lost 6 bases and the J gene lost 0 bases, with 12 bases spanning the gap. This CDR3 contains 15 residues. CDR3 coding DNA: TGTGCCAGCAGTGGAACTTACGGTAGCAATCAGCCCCAGCATTTT. Translating gives CASSGTYGSNQPQHF.